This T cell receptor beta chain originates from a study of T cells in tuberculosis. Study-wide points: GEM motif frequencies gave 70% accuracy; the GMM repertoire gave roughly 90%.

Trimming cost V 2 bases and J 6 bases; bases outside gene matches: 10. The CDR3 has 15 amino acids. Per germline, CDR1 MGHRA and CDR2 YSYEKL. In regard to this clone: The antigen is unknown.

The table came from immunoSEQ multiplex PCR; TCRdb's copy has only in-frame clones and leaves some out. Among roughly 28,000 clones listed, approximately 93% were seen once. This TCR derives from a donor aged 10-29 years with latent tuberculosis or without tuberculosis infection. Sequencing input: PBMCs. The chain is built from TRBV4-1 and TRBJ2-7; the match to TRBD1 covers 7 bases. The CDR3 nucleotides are TGCGCCAGCAGCCAAAATCGGGACAGTCGGAGCGAGCAGTACTTC. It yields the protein CASSQNRDSRSEQYF.